One sample yielded the 6 T cell receptor beta chains listed below, sequenced in a study of blood T cells in healthy people across ages. PCR was performed a second time for roughly 7 to 12 cycles using a sample-barcoded 5' primer and a J-beta primer mix. One entry per CDR3 protein, called by TCRdb with MiXCR from the 5' RACE reads. The table lists fewer than 900,000 distinct CDR3 sequences, around 36% of them singletons. The specimen sequenced was blood. The source of these receptors is a man younger than 35 in good health.

This clonotype was picked up a small number of times. This chain uses TRBV4-3 with TRBJ2-1, with a tentative D call TRBD2 (5 bases). CDR3 length equals 17 residues. Germline lookup yields CDR1 LGHNA and CDR2 YSLEER. The germline V and J ends were trimmed by 0 bases and 4 bases, with 16 bases remaining between them. The CDR3 region has the DNA TGCGCCAGCAGCCAAGATTACGTGGGTACGGGATACAATGAGCAGTTCTTC. Translated: CASSQDYVGTGYNEQFF.

This clonotype was seen ten or more times. The rearrangement joins TRBV5-5 to TRBJ1-2; D perhaps matches TRBD1 (5 bases). Trimming took 4 bases from V and 8 from J, leaving 15 bases between them. This CDR3 comprises 13 residues. Germline V gene sequence: CDR1 SGHKS, CDR2 YYEKEE (reference sequence). CDR3 in amino acids: CASSLGGGAGYTF. In nucleotides, the CDR3 is TGTGCCAGCAGCCTTGGAGGAGGGGCCGGCTACACCTTC. Full variable domain (missing parts from reference TRBV5-5 and TRBJ1-2): DAGVTQSPTHLIKTRGQQVTLRCSPISGHKSVSWYQQVLGQGPQFIFQYYEKEERGRGNFPDRFSARQFPNYSSELNVNALLLGDSALYLCASSLGGGAGYTFGSGTRLTVV.

Of note for this clonotype: At one end, the junction sequence differs from germline, possibly due to a read error. V gene TRBV2 combines with J gene TRBJ2-5; 9 nucleotides align to TRBD2. CDR1 and CDR2 (germline): SNHLY, FYNNEI. This CDR3 spans 16 amino acids. This chain's CDR3 is CASSESSGGLQETQYF. CDR3 coding DNA: TGTGCCAGTAGTGAATCGAGCGGGGGGCTCCAAGAGACCCAGTACTTC.

The chain has TRBV7-2 and TRBJ2-3; D is unresolved. The length of the CDR3 is 12 residues. V lost 5 bases and J 6 bases, leaving 9 bases between the germline ends. The V gene's germline CDR1 is SGHTA and CDR2 FQGNSA. The CDR3 DNA is TGTGCCAGCAGCCCCAGGTGGGATACGCAGTATTTT. Its protein is CASSPRWDTQYF. Full variable domain (missing parts from reference TRBV7-2 and TRBJ2-3): GAGVSQSPSNKVTEKGKDVELRCDPISGHTALYWYRQSLGQGLEFLIYFQGNSAPDKSGLPSDRFSAERTGGSVSTLTIQRTQQEDSAVYLCASSPRWDTQYFGPGTRLTVL.

This clonotype appeared a few times. The chain carries TRBV20-1 and TRBJ1-5; the match to TRBD1 covers 10 bases. The CDR3 runs to 15 residues. The germline V gene has CDR1 DFQATT and CDR2 SNEGSKA (reference sequence). J lost 2 bases, V lost 6 bases, and 7 bases had no gene match. CDR3 nucleotide sequence: TGCAGTGCGCAGACAGGGGGCGCGGGCAATCAGCCCCAGCATTTT. Its protein is CSAQTGGAGNQPQHF.

This clonotype has a count of ten or more. The V and J genes are TRBV20-1 and TRBJ2-3; 7 bases are shared with TRBD2. In germline, CDR1 is DFQATT, CDR2 SNEGSKA (reference sequence). This CDR3 region has 14 residues. Losses at the gene ends were 3 bases for V and 2 bases for J; bases not matched to a gene: 5. In nucleotides, the CDR3 is TGCAGTGCTAGCCGGGACTACCTCACAGATACGCAGTATTTT. It codes for CSASRDYLTDTQYF.